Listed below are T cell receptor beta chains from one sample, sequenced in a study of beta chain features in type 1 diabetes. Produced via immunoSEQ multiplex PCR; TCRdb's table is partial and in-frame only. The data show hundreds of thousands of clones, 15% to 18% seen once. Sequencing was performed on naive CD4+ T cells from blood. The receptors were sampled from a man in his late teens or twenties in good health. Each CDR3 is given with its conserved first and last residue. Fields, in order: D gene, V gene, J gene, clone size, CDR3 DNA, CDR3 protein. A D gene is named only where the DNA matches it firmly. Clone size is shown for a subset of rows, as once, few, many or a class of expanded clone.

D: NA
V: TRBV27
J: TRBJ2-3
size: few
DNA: TGTGCCAGCAGCCTCTTAGGAGCCAGGGGTAACGGGAACACAGATACGCAGTATTTT
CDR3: CASSLLGARGNGNTDTQYF

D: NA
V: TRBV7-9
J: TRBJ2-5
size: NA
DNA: TGTGCCAGCAGCTATGGACTGCCGGTGAAGCAGTACTTC
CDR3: CASSYGLPVKQYF

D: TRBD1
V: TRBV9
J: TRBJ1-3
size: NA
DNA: TGTGCCAGCAGCGGACAGGGGGGAAACACCATATATTTT
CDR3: CASSGQGGNTIYF

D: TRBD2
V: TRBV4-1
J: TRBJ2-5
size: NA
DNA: TGCGCCAGCAGCCAAGAGTGGACTAGCGGGGGGGCTAGAGAGACCCAGTACTTC
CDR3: CASSQEWTSGGARETQYF

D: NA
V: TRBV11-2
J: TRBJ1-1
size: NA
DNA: TGTGCCAGCAGCTTAGAGGGGTTGAACACTGAAGCTTTCTTT
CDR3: CASSLEGLNTEAFF

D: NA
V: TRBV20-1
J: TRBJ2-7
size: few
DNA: TGCAGTGCTACTTTCGTCCACGAGCAGTACTTC
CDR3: CSATFVHEQYF

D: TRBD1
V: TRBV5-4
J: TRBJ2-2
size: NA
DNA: TGTGCCAGCAGTCCAGGGGGATCGAACACCGGGGAGCTGTTTTTT
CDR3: CASSPGGSNTGELFF

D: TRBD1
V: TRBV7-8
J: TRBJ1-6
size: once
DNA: TGTGCCAGCAGCCCCCCCTGGGGACAGGAGAATTCACCCCTCCACTTT
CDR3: CASSPPWGQENSPLHF

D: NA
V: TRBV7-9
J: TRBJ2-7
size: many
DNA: TGTGCCAGCAGCTTAGCTGCAGCAGGGAGGCAGTACTTC
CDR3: CASSLAAAGRQYF

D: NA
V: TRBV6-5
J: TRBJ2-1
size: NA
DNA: TGTGCCAGCAGTGAAGACCCCTTCTCAGTCCAGGTCTTC
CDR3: CASSEDPFSVQVF